This T cell receptor (beta chain) emerged from a study of blood T cell repertoires in COVID-19. Assay: immunoSEQ multiplex PCR; the TCRdb copy retains only in-frame clones and omits some. The sample lists 200,000 to 300,000 clones; 86% were seen once. Recruits, aged roughly 18 to 90 years, lived in approximately 26 US areas. The germline V and J ends were trimmed by 2 bases and 1 base, with 8 bases remaining between them. This CDR3 spans 14 amino acids. The germline CDR1 and CDR2 sequences are SEHNR and FQNEAQ (reference sequence). The sample taken for sequencing was PBMCs or T cells enriched from blood (not recorded which). The rearrangement joins TRBV7-9 to TRBJ1-1; no clear D gene. This receptor was identified in a woman aged 50 to 65 who had recovered from COVID-19. The CDR3 reads CASSLTTANTEAFF. The CDR3, as DNA: TGTGCCAGCAGCTTAACAACAGCGAACACTGAAGCTTTCTTT. Variable domain in full (rest from reference TRBV7-9 and TRBJ1-1): DTGVSQNPRHKITKRGQNVTFRCDPISEHNRLYWYRQTLGQGPEFLTYFQNEAQLEKSRLLSDRFSAERPKGSFSTLEIQRTEQGDSAMYLCASSLTTANTEAFFGQGTRLTVV.